This T cell receptor (beta chain) is from a study of T-cell memory formation after mild COVID-19. Study-wide context: Largely, the TCR clusters proved donor specific. Study-level findings and limits: Later expanders leaned toward CD4+, whereas clones contracting from day 15 to 85 were balanced CD4/CD8. Among CD4+ contracting clones, most were CM and EM, and CD8+ ones EMRA.

Turning to this clonotype: Antigen: not known.

TCR alpha and TCR beta cDNA libraries with sample barcodes and UMIs came from 5'RACE using constant-segment primers. TCRdb independently ran MiXCR on the 5' RACE reads; one entry per CDR3 protein. The top ten hold roughly 13% of the sample, which has 150,000 to 200,000 distinct CDR3 sequences, around 13% seen once. CDR3 length equals 12 residues. Deletions cut 3 bases from V and 4 bases from J, with 4 bases between. The germline CDR1 and CDR2 sequences are LNHDA and SQIVND (reference sequence). This chain connects TRBV19 to TRBJ1-5, with D hard to call. Input material: PBMCs or a T cell subset sorted from them (not recorded which). The sequence was obtained from an adult woman who had mild COVID-19 (a few samples of this study predate the infection). Cell type and time point are not known. CDR3 loop: CASSMGNQPQHF. CDR3 DNA: TGTGCCAGTAGTATGGGGAATCAGCCCCAGCATTTT.